The source of this TCR beta chain is a study of identical twins (dated by TCRdb to the mid-2010s). At the level of the whole study: To test whether fetal clonotypes persist, the study used deep sequencing on TCR alpha and beta repertoires from monozygotic twins, unrelated adults of various ages, and cord blood. To rule out contamination, the twin experiments were replicated at different times with different library preparation protocols. General findings and caveats noted by the study authors: Compared with coincidental sharing between unrelated individuals, out-of-frame TCR alpha sequences shared between twins showed an excess of sequences with low generation probability. Abundant cord blood beta clonotypes had fewer insertions, young adult naive repertoires showed a similar but weaker trend, and memory repertoires showed no such trend. Excess twin sharing in beta out-of-frame sequences was weaker because fewer shared sequences lowered the signal-to-noise ratio. Zero-insertion analyses could be partly confounded by invariant T cells such as MAIT and iNKT, although diverse VJ usage argued against such confounding for most clonotypes. Because the same donors could not be followed over many years, the conclusions depended on cross-sectional statistical analysis. Recombination models systematically underestimated out-of-frame TCR alpha sharing in monozygotic twins but agreed with sharing between unrelated individuals.

This clonotype was counted between two and nine times. Its binding antigen is unknown. Within one base of it there is no much larger clone, and no base qualities were kept. Libraries were constructed by 5' RACE. Sequencing was performed on an Illumina HiSeq 2000. A universal primer binding site was introduced by template switching, and a unique molecular identifier was present in the final cDNA, enabling accurate counting of TCR cDNA molecules. First-strand cDNA for TCR alpha and beta chains was synthesized from specific primers in the conserved constant-segment region. To control for contamination, every cDNA library carried two barcodes: a SMART-Mk sample barcode plus Illumina barcodes. TruSeq adapter sequences and Illumina sample barcodes were added in two successive PCR steps. The Illumina HiSeq platform was used with custom primers to sequence TCR alpha and beta cDNA libraries. In the source study's methods: Raw reads were processed with MiGEC to extract unique molecular identifiers, and MiXCR was used to determine CDR3 positions. Recombination models were inferred per individual with the repgenHMM and IGoR tools using an EM algorithm. The analysis of shared clonotypes was done with the tcR package in R, with sharing normalized by the product of cloneset sizes. To study raw recombination free of thymic and clonal selection effects, out-of-frame nonproductive sequences were analyzed. TCRdb handled the public reads itself, with Q25 trimming in fastp and clone calling in MiXCR, and kept productive beta chains. A single entry per CDR3 protein holds the most common genes and DNA from its merged rows. TCRdb's processing, not the authors', yielded these V and J calls. The sample table lists around 290,000 distinct CDR3 sequences, roughly 9% of them with a count of one. The ten largest account for 7% to 8.5% of the sample.

Only healthy Caucasian donors were included. The twin cohort consisted of three pairs of female monozygotic twins, all aged roughly 18 to 29 years. CD4+ and CD8+ T cell populations were isolated with positive isolation kits from Invitrogen. From the cysteine up to the phenylalanine, the CDR3 has a length of 13 residues. Only CDR3 DNA remains: 39 bases, in frame from the first base. Sequences DFQATT (CDR1) and SNEGSKA (CDR2) are obtained from the germline V gene (reference sequence). Deletion took 3 bases off V and 7 bases off J, with a span of 15 bases between the germline ends. The same data also went into a second study, on yellow fever vaccine responses in identical twins. As described in the second report: According to the authors, in identical twins the way T cells responded to vaccination appeared partly convergent and partly personalized. Focusing on identical twins, the study followed the T cell clones that responded to the vaccine, and did so with precision.

Material for sequencing was CD8+ T cells sorted from blood. The chain uses TRBV20-1 and TRBJ1-1; 6 matching bases give a weak D call of TRBD1. The TCR sequence derives from a woman between 18 and 29 years old in good health. The nucleotides are TGCAGTGCTAGTTGGGACATACCCGGTGAAGCTTTCTTT. This is translated as CSASWDIPGEAFF.